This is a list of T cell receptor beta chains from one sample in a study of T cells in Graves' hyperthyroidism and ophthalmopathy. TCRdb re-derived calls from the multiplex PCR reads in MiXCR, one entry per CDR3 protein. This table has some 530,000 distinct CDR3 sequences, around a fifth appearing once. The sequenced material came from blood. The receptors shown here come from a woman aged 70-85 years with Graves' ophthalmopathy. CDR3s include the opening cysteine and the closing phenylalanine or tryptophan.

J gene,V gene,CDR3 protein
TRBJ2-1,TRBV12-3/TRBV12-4,CASTKSSQVQFF
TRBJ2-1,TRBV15,CATSRDPGIYNEQFF
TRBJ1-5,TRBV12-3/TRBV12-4,CASSLTGGANQPQHF
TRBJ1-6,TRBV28,CASSLVTGGSLGGPLHF
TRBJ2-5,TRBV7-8,CASATPYRGSLQETQYF
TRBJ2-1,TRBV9,CASSVGLASRDEQFF
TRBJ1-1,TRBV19,CATQRLRAGGETEAFF
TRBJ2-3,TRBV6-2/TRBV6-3,CASGRGNADTQYF
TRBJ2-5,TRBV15,CATSRDGPGQVQETQYF
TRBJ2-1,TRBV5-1,CASSLGVSGNYNEQFF
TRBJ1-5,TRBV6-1,CASSAGTVNQPQHF
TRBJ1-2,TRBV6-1,CASTLSGGFSGGYTF
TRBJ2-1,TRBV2,CASSEAIGALYNEQFF
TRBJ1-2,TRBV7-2,CASSLAGGDRGGYTF
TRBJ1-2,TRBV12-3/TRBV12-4,CASSFRGSSEGYTF
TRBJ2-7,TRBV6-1,CASSAQTGSSYEQYF
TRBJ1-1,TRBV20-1,CSARRVWTEAFF
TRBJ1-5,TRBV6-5,CASSYGRWGARPQHF